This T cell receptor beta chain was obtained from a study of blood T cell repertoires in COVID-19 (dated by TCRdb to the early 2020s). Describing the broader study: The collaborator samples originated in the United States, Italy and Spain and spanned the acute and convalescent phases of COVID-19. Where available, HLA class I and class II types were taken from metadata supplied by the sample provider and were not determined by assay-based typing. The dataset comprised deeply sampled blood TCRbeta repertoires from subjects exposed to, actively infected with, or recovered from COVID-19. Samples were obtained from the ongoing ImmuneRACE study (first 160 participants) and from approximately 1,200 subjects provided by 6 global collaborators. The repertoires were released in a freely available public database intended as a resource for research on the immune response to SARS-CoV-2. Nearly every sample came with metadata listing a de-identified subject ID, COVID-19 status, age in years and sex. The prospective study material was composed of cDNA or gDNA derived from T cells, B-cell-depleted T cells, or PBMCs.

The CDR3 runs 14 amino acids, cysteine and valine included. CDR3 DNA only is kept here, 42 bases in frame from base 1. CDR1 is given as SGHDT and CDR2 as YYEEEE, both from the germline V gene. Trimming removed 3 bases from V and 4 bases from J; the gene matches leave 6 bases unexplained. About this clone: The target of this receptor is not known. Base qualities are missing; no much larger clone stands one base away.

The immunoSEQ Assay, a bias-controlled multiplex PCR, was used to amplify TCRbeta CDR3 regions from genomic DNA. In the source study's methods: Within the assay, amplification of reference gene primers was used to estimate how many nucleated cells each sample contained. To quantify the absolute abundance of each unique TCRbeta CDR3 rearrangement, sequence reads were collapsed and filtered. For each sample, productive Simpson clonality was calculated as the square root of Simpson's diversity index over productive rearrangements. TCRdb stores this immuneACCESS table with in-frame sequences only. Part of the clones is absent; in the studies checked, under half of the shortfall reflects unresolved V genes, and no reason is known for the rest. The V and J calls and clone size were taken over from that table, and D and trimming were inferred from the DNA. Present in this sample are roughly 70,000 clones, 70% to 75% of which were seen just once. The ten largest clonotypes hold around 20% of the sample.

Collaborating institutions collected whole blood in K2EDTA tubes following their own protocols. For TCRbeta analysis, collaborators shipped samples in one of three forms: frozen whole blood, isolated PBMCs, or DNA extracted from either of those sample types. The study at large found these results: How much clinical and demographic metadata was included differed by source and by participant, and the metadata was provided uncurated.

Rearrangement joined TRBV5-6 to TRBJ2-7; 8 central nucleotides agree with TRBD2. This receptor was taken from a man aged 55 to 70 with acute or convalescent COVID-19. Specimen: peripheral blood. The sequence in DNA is TGTGCCAGCAGCTCTGGCCGGGGGGGGTACGAGCAGTACGTC. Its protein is CASSSGRGGYEQYV.